This T cell receptor beta chain came from a study of blood T cells in healthy people across ages. Points from the study as a whole: Higher naive T cell percentage went strongly together with higher TCR beta diversity.

Through a sample-barcoded 5' primer and a J-beta primer mix, a second PCR was run for roughly 6 to 11 cycles. At least 2.5 million CDR3-containing paired-end reads were obtained per sample. MiXCR was run by TCRdb on the 5' RACE reads, yielding one entry per CDR3 protein. This sample has roughly 1,700,000 distinct CDR3 sequences; 28% occur once, and the top ten carry over 7%. The CDR3 sequence is 11 residues long. Germline CDR1 reads SEHNR; CDR2 reads FQNEAQ (reference sequence). Donors ranged from roughly 6 to 95 years old and were healthy Caucasians in Russia. Comments on this clonotype: Its antigen is not identified. One junction end disagrees with the germline gene, perhaps due to a read error.

Sequencing was performed on blood. The TCR originated in a woman in her 30s in good health. The rearrangement links TRBV7-9 to TRBJ2-3; D remains unclear. The CDR3 reads CVSSFGDTQYF. Written as DNA, the CDR3 is TGTGTCAGCAGCTTTGGTGATACGCAGTATTTT. Using reference TRBV7-9 and TRBJ2-3 for the parts outside the CDR3, the full variable domain is DTGVSQNPRHKITKRGQNVTFRCDPISEHNRLYWYRQTLGQGPEFLTYFQNEAQLEKSRLLSDRFSAERPKGSFSTLEIQRTEQGDSAMYLCVSSFGDTQYFGPGTRLTVL.